The sequence of this T cell receptor (beta chain) was determined in a study of HIV-infected patients and healthy controls (dated by TCRdb to the mid-2010s). The library was produced with 5' RACE. Reads for this sample came from an Illumina MiSeq. Clones were called with MiXCR by TCRdb after fastp trimmed the public reads at Q25, and only in-frame beta chains were retained. Each record represents a unique CDR3 protein, reported with the most common genes and DNA among its rows. The sample has tens of thousands of distinct CDR3 sequences on record, about 16% of them singletons. About 6% of the sample is held by the ten biggest clonotypes. This clonotype was detected a few times. Its antigen is not yet known. Base qualities were left out, and no much larger clone turns up one base away. Deletion took 5 bases off V and 10 bases off J, with a span of 12 bases between the germline ends. Taken from cysteine to phenylalanine, the CDR3 has 12 residues. Left in the record is the CDR3 DNA by itself, 36 bases read in frame from the first base. CDR1 and CDR2 are read off the germline V gene as SGHNT and YENEEA.

Sequenced: CD4+ T cells from blood. The receptor comes from a human donor in good health. Rearrangement joined TRBV11-3 to TRBJ2-1, with no confident D gene call. The nucleotide sequence is TGTGCCAGCAGCCCTAGTCGGCAGGAGCAGTTCTTC. Its protein is CASSPSRQEQFF.